These 8 T cell receptor beta chains came from one sample sequenced in a study of OX40 agonist ivuxolimab in advanced cancers. Produced via immunoSEQ multiplex PCR; TCRdb's table is partial and in-frame only. There are approximately 100,000 clones in the sample; under 95% occur only once, and roughly 0.5% lies in the top ten. The sequencing used CD4+ or CD8+ T cells sorted from blood, collected in a trial of the OX40 agonist ivuxolimab. These receptors all stem from an adult with an advanced solid tumor such as melanoma, head and neck, liver or kidney cancer.

The chain couples TRBV6-1 to TRBJ2-5; TRBD2 aligns across 12 bases. V shed 8 bases, J shed 3 bases, and the junction held 1 base outside the gene matches. Looked up from germline, CDR1 is MNHNS and CDR2 is SASEGT. This CDR3 comprises 13 residues. This CDR3 reads CASGLAGKETQYF. CDR3 nucleotides: TGTGCCAGCGGACTAGCGGGGAAAGAGACCCAGTACTTC.

This chain uses TRBV29-1 with TRBJ2-5, with 8 bases that match TRBD2. J was trimmed by 4 bases and V by 7 bases; bases with no gene match: 5. The germline CDR1 and CDR2 sequences are SQVTM and ANQGSEA. The CDR3 runs to 12 residues. The CDR3 reads CSGRAGAETQYF. The CDR3 nucleotides read TGCAGCGGACGAGCGGGAGCAGAGACCCAGTACTTC.

The sample holds one count of this clone. The chain combines TRBV6-5 with TRBJ2-2, with 8 nucleotides matching TRBD2. The CDR3 runs 15 residues. The germline CDR1 and CDR2 sequences are MNHEY and SVGAGI. The trim removed 8 bases at V and 0 bases at J, leaving 5 bases unmatched. This chain's CDR3 is CASVGLAANTGELFF. Here the CDR3 DNA reads TGTGCCAGCGTAGGACTAGCTGCGAACACCGGGGAGCTGTTTTTT.

The chain uses TRBV5-6 and TRBJ1-1, with D possibly being TRBD1 (6 bases). V lost 5 bases and J lost 6, with 17 bases in between. The CDR3 covers 14 residues. The V gene's germline CDR1 is SGHDT and CDR2 YYEEEE. Here the CDR3 DNA reads TGTGCCAGCAGGCCACAAGGGGGTCACCCTGAAGCTTTCTTT. Translation gives CASRPQGGHPEAFF.

The rearrangement joins TRBV5-1 to TRBJ1-6; 8 bases fit TRBD1. J was trimmed by 7 bases and V by 1 base; bases with no gene match: 4. Germline loops: CDR1 SGHRS, CDR2 YFSETQ. This CDR3 spans 15 amino acids. CDR3 loop: CASSLSGQANSPLHF. The CDR3 DNA reads TGCGCCAGCAGCTTGTCGGGACAGGCCAATTCACCCCTCCACTTT.

The chain employs TRBV5-1 and TRBJ2-7; D is unclear. The length of the CDR3 is 13 residues. Germline assignment: CDR1 SGHRS and CDR2 YFSETQ. The V end lost 4 bases, the J end lost 0 bases, and 8 bases lay between the germline ends. CDR3 in amino acids: CASSPGPSYEQYF. CDR3 in DNA: TGCGCCAGCAGCCCCGGTCCCTCCTACGAGCAGTACTTC.

V usage is TRBV6-5 and J usage is TRBJ1-1, with D perhaps matching TRBD1 (5 bases). The CDR3 sequence is 13 residues long. V lost 5 bases to trimming and J lost 5 bases, with 12 bases between them. Germline CDR1 and CDR2: MNHEY and SVGAGI. DNA of the CDR3: TGTGCCAGCAGTAGGGGCTGGGTGACTGAAGCTTTCTTT. Translation gives CASSRGWVTEAFF.

The V and J genes are TRBV18 and TRBJ2-3; 13 nucleotides agree with TRBD2. The germline gives CDR1 KGHSH, CDR2 LQKENI. CDR3 length: 17 residues. V trimming: 2 bases; J trimming: 1 base; junction bases outside the gene matches: 3. The CDR3 coding sequence is TGTGCCAGCTCACCAAGAACTAGCGGGGGGGGCACAGATACGCAGTATTTT. Translating gives CASSPRTSGGGTDTQYF.